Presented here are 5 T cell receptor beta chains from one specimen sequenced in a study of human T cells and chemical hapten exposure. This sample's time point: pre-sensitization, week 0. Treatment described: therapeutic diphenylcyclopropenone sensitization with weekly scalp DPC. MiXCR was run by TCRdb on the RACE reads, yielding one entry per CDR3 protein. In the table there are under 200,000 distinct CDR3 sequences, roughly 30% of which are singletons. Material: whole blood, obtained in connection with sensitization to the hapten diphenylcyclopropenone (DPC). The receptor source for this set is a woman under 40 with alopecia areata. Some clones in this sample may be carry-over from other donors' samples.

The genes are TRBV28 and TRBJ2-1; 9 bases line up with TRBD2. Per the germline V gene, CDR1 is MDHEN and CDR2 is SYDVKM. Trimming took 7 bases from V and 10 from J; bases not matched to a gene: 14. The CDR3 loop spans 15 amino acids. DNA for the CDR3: TGTGCCAGCAAGATGGGACTAGCTGCTCCGGACGAGCAGTTCTTC. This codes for CASKMGLAAPDEQFF.

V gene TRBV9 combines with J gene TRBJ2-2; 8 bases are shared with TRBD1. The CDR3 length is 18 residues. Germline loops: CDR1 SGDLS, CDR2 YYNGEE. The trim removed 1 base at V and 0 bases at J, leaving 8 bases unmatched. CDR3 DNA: TGTGCCAGCAGCGTACGACAGGGGCCGGGATCGAACACCGGGGAGCTGTTTTTT. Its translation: CASSVRQGPGSNTGELFF.

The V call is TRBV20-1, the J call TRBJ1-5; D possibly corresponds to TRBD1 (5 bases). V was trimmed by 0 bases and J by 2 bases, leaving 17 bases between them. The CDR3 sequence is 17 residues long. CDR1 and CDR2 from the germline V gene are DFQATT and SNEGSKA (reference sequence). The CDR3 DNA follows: TGCAGTGCTAGAGATCTGTCGCGGGGCTGGGGCAATCAGCCCCAGCATTTT. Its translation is CSARDLSRGWGNQPQHF.

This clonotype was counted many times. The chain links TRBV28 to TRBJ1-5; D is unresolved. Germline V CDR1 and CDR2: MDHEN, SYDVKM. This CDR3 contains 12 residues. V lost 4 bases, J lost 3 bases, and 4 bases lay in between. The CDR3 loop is CASSSANQPQHF. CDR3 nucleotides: TGTGCCAGCAGTTCGGCCAATCAGCCCCAGCATTTT. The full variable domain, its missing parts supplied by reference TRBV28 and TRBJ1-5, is DVKVTQSSRYLVKRTGEKVFLECVQDMDHENMFWYRQDPGLGLRLIYFSYDVKMKEKGDIPEGYSVSREKKERFSLILESASTNQTSMYLCASSSANQPQHFGDGTRLSIL.

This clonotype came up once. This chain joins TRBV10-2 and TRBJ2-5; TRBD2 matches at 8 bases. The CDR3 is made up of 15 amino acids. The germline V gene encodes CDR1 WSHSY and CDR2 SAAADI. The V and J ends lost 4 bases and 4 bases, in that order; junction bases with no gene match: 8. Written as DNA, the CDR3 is TGCGCCAGCAGTGGGGTTGGAGCGGGAGCAGAGACCCAGTACTTC. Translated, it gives CASSGVGAGAETQYF.